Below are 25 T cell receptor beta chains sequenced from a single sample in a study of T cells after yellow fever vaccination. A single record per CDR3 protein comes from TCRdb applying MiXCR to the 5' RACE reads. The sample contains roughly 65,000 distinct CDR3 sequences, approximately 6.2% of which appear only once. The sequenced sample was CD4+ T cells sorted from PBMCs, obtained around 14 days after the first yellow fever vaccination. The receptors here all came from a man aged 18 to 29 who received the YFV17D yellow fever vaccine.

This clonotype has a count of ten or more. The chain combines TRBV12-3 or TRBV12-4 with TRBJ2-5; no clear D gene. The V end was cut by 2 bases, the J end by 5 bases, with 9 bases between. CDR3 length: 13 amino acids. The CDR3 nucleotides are TGTGCCAGCAGTTTACGGGCCCCGGAGACCCAGTACTTC. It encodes CASSLRAPETQYF.

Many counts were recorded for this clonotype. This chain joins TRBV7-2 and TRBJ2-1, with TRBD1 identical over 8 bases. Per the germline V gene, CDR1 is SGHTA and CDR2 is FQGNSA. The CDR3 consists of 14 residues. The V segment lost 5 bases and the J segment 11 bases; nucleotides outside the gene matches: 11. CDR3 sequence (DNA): TGTGCCAGCAGCCTAGGACAGGGCGTCTTTCAGCAGTTCTTC. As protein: CASSLGQGVFQQFF.

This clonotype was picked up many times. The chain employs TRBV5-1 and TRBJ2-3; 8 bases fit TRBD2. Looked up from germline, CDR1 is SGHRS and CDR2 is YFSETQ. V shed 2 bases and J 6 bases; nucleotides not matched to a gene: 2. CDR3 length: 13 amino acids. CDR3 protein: CASSFQRGDTQYF. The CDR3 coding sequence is TGCGCCAGCAGCTTTCAGCGGGGGGATACGCAGTATTTT.

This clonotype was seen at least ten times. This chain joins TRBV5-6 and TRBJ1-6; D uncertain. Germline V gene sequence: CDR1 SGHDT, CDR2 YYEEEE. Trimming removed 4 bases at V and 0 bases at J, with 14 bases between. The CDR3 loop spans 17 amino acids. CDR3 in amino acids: CASSRAGNPSYNSPLHF. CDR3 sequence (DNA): TGTGCCAGCAGCCGCGCGGGTAACCCCTCCTATAATTCACCCCTCCACTTT.

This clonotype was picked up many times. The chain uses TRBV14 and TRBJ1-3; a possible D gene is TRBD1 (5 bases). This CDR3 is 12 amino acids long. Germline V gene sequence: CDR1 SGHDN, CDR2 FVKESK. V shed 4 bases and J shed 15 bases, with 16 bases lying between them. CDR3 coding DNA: TGTGCCAGCAGCCTAGGTGGGGCGGTGACATATTTT. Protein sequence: CASSLGGAVTYF.

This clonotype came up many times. This CDR3 reads CASSLEGNLAKNIQYF. The CDR3 nucleotides read TGTGCCAGCAGCTTAGAGGGAAACTTAGCCAAAAACATTCAGTACTTC. The V and J genes are TRBV7-2 and TRBJ2-4; D is unresolved. This CDR3 is built from 16 residues. The V gene lost 1 base and the J gene lost 0 bases, with 10 bases spanning the gap. CDR1 and CDR2 from the germline V gene are SGHTA and FQGNSA.

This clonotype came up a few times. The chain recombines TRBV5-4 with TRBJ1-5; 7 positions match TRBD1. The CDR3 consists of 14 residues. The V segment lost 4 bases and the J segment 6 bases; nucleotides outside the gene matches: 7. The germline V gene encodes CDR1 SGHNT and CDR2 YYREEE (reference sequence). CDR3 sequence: CASSQDRAGQPQHF. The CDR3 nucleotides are TGTGCCAGCAGCCAAGACAGGGCGGGTCAGCCCCAGCATTTT.

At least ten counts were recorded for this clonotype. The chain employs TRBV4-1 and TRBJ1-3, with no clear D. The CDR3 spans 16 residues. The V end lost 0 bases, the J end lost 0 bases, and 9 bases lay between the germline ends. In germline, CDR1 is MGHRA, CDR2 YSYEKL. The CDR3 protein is CASSQDSVISGNTIYF. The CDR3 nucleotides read TGCGCCAGCAGCCAAGATTCCGTAATCTCTGGAAACACCATATATTTT.

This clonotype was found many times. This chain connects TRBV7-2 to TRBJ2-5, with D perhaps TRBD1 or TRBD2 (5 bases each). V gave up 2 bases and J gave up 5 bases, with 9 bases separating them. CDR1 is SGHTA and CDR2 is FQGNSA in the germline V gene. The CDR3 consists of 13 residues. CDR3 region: CASSLWGIETQYF. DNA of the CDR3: TGTGCCAGCAGCTTATGGGGGATCGAGACCCAGTACTTC.

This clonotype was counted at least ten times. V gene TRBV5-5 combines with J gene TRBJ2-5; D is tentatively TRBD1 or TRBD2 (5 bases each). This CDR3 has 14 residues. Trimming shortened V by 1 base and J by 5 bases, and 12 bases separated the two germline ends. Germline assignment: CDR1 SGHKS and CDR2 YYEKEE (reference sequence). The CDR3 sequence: CASSLMGVQETQYF. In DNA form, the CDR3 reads TGTGCCAGCAGCTTGATGGGGGTTCAGGAGACCCAGTACTTC.

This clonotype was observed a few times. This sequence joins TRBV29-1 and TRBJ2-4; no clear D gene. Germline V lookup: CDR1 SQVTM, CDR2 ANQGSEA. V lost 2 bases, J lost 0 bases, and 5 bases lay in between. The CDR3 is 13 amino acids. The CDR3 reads CSVEKQAKNIQYF. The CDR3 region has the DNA TGCAGCGTTGAAAAGCAAGCCAAAAACATTCAGTACTTC.

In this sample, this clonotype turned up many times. CDR3 sequence reads: CAISELAGGREQFF. In DNA form, the CDR3 reads TGTGCCATCAGTGAGTTAGCGGGGGGGCGTGAGCAGTTCTTC. The chain joins TRBV10-3 to TRBJ2-1; 11 bases match TRBD2. Germline loops: CDR1 ENHRY, CDR2 SYGVKD. V lost 1 base, J lost 9 bases, and 2 bases stayed unmatched. This CDR3 spans 14 amino acids.

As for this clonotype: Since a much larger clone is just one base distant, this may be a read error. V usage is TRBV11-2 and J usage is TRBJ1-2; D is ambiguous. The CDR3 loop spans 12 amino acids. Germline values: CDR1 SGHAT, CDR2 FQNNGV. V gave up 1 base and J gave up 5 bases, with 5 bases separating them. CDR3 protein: CASSLVTYGYTF. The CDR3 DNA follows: TGTGCCAGCAGCTTAGTTACTTATGGCTACACCTTC. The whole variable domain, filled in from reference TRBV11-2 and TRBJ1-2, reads EAGVAQSPRYKIIEKRQSVAFWCNPISGHATLYWYQQILGQGPKLLIQFQNNGVVDDSQLPKDRFSAERLKGVDSTLKIQPAKLEDSAVYLCASSLVTYGYTFGSGTRLTVV.

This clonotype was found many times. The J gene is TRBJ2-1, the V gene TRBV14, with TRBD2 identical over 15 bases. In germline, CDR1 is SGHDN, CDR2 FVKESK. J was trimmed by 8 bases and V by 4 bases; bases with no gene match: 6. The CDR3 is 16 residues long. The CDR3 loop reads CASSRWTSGGADEQFF. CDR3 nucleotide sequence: TGTGCCAGCAGCCGTTGGACTAGCGGGGGGGCGGATGAGCAGTTCTTC.

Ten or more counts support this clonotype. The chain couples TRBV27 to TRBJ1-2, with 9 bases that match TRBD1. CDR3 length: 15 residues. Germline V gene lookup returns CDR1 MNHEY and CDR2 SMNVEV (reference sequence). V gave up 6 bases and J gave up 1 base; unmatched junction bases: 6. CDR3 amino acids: CASSIRTGDNYGYTF. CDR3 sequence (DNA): TGTGCCAGCAGCATAAGGACAGGGGATAACTATGGCTACACCTTC.

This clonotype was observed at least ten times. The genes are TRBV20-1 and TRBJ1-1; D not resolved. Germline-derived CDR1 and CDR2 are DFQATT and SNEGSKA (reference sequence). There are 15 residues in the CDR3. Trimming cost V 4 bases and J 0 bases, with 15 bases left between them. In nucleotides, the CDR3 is TGCAGTGCTAAGGAGCTTGGGCGGCTGAACACTGAAGCTTTCTTT. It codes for CSAKELGRLNTEAFF.

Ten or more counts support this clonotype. CDR3 DNA: TGTGCCTGGAGTGTAAATCGCATTCAGTACTTC. This codes for CAWSVNRIQYF. The rearrangement joins TRBV30 to TRBJ2-4; D is uncertain. The CDR3 contains 11 residues. Trimming pared 0 bases from V and 9 bases from J, leaving 6 bases between. Germline V lookup: CDR1 GTSNPN, CDR2 SVGIG (reference sequence). Based on the CDR3 plus reference TRBV30 and TRBJ2-4, the full variable domain is SQTIHQWPATLVQPVGSPLSLECTVEGTSNPNLYWYRQAAGRGLQLLFYSVGIGQISSEVPQNLSASRPQDRQFILSSKKLLLSDSGFYLCAWSVNRIQYFGAGTRLSVL.

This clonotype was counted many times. The CDR3 DNA reads TGTGCCAGCACCAACGGAGCGTTTGTTGGCGAGCAGTACGTC. Translating it yields CASTNGAFVGEQYV. The V gene is TRBV6-5, the J gene TRBJ2-7; D ambiguous. Germline assignment: CDR1 MNHEY and CDR2 SVGAGI. This CDR3 is built from 14 residues. Trimming stripped 7 bases from V and 6 bases from J, with 19 bases between.

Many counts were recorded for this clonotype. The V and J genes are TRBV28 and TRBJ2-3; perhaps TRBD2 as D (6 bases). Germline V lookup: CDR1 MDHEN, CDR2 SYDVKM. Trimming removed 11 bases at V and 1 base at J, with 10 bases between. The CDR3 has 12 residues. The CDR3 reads CASGLGTDTQYF. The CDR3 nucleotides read TGTGCCTCGGGACTCGGCACAGATACGCAGTATTTT.

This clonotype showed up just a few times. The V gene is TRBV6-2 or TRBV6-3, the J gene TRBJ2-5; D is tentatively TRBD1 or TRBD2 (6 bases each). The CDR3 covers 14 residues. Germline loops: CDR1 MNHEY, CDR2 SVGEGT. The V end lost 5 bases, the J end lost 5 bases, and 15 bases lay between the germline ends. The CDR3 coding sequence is TGTGCCAGCAGTGCCGAGGGGGGCCGCGAGACCCAGTACTTC. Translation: CASSAEGGRETQYF.

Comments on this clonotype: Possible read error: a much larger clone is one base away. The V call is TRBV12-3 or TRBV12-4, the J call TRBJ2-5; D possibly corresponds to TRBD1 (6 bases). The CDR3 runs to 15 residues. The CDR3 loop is CAGSLGAPAQETQYF. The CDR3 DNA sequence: TGTGCCGGCAGTTTGGGGGCACCGGCCCAAGAGACCCAGTACTTC.

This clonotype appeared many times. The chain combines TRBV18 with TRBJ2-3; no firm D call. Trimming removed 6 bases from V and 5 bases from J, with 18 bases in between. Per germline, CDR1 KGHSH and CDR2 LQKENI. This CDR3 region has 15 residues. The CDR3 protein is CASSLGPAVGDTQYF. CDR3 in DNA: TGTGCCAGCTCTCTCGGACCCGCGGTAGGAGATACGCAGTATTTT. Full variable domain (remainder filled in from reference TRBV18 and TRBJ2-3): NAGVMQNPRHLVRRRGQEARLRCSPMKGHSHVYWYRQLPEEGLKFMVYLQKENIIDESGMPKERFSAEFPKEGPSILRIQQVVRGDSAAYFCASSLGPAVGDTQYFGPGTRLTVL.

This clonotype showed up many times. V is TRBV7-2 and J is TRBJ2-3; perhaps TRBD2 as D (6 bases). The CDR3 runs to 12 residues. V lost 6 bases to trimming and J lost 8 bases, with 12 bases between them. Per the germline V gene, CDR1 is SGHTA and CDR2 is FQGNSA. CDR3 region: CASSGGVRTQYF. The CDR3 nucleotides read TGTGCCAGCAGTGGAGGGGTGCGTACGCAGTATTTT.

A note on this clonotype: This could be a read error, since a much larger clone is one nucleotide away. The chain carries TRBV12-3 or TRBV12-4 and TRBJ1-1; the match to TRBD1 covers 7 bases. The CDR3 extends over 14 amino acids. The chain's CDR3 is CASSPQGSNTEALF. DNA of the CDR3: TGTGCCAGCAGCCCACAGGGGTCGAACACTGAAGCTCTCTTT.

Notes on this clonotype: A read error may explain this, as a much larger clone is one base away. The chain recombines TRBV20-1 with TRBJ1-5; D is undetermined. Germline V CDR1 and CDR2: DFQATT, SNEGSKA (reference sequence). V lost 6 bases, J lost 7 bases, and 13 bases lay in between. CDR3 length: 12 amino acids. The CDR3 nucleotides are TGCAGTGCCGAGGCAGACAAACAGCCCCAGCATTTT. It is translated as CSAEADKQPQHF.